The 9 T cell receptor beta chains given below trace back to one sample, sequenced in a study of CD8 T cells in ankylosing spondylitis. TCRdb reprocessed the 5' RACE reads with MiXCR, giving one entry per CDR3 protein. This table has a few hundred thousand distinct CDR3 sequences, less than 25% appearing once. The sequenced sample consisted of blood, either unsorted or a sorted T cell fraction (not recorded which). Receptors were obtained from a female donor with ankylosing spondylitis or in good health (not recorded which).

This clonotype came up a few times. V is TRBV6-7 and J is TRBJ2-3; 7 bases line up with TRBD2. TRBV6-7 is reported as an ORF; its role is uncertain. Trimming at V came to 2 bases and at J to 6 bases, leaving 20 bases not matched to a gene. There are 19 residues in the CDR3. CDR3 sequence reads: CASSYPPCDGLEFLDTQYF. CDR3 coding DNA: TGTGCCAGCAGTTACCCCCCGTGCGACGGACTAGAATTTTTGGATACGCAGTATTTT.

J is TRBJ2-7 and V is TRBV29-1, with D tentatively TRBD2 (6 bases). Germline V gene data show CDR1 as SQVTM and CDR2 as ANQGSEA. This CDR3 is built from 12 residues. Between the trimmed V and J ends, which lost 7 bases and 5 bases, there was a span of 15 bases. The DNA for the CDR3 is TGCAGCGCACCCCCCCCTAGCGACGAGCAGTACTTC. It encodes CSAPPPSDEQYF.

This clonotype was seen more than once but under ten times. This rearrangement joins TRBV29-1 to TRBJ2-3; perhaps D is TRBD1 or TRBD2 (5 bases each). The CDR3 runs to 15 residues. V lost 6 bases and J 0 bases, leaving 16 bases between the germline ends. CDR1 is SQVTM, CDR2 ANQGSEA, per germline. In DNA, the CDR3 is TGCAGCGTCTCGGGGCTACGAGTGAGCACAGATACGCAGTATTTT. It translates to CSVSGLRVSTDTQYF.

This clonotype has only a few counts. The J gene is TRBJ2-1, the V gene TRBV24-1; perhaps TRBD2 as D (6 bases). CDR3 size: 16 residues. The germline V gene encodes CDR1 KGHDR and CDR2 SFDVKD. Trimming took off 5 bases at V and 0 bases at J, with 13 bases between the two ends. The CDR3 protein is CATSVGGGNSYNEQFF. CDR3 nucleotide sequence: TGTGCCACCAGTGTTGGCGGCGGGAACTCCTACAATGAGCAGTTCTTC.

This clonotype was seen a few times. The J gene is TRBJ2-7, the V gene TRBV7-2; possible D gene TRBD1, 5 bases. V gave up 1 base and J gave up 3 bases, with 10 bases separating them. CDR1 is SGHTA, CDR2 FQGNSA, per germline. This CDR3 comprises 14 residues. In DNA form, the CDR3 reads TGTGCCAGCAGCTTAGAGGGGTCCCACTACGAGCAGTACTTC. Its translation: CASSLEGSHYEQYF.

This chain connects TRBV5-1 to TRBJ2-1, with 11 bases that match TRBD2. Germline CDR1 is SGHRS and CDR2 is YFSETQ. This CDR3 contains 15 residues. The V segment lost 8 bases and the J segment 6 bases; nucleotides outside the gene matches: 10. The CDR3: CASSPGLAEPNEQFF. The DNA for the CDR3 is TGCGCCAGTTCCCCGGGACTAGCGGAACCCAATGAGCAGTTCTTC.

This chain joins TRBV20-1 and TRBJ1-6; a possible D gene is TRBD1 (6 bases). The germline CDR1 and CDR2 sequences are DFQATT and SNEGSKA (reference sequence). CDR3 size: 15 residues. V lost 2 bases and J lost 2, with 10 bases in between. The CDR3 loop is CSARQGITYNSPLHF. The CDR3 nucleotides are TGCAGTGCTAGACAGGGGATAACCTATAATTCACCCCTCCACTTT.

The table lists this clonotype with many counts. The CDR3 here is CASSLSAGTGAAYEQYF. For the CDR3, the DNA is TGTGCCAGCAGTTTATCAGCCGGGACCGGAGCAGCCTACGAGCAGTACTTC. This sequence joins TRBV12-3 or TRBV12-4 and TRBJ2-7; perhaps D is TRBD1 or TRBD2 (5 bases each). V dropped 2 bases and J dropped 2 bases, with 19 bases sitting between them. This CDR3 spans 17 amino acids.

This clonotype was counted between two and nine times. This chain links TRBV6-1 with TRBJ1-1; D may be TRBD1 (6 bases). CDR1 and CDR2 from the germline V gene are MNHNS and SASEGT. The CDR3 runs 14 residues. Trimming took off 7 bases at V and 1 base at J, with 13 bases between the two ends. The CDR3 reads CASMGGGWNTEAFF. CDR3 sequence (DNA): TGTGCCAGCATGGGGGGGGGCTGGAACACTGAAGCTTTCTTT.